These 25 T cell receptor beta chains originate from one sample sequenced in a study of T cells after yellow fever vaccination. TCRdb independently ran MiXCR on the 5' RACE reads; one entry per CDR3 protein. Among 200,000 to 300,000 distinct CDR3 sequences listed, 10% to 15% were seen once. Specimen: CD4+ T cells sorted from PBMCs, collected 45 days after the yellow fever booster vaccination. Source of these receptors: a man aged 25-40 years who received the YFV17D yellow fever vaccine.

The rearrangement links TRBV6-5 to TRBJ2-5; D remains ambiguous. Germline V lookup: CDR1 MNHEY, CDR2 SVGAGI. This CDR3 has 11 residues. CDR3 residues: CAARWKETQYF. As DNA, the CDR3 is TGTGCAGCACGATGGAAAGAGACCCAGTACTTC.

The CDR3 sequence: CATSKGPMEETQYF. The CDR3 nucleotides read TGTGCCACCAGCAAGGGACCGATGGAGGAGACCCAGTACTTC. This chain links TRBV15 with TRBJ2-5, with D perhaps assigned TRBD1 or TRBD2 (5 bases each). Germline-derived CDR1 and CDR2 are LNHNV and YYDKDF (reference sequence). V lost 4 bases, J lost 5 bases, and 14 bases lay in between. This CDR3 comprises 14 residues.

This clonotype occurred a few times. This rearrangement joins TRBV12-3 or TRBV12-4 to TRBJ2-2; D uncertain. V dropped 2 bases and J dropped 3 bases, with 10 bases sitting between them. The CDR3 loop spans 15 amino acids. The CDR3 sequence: CASSLSWDDTGELFF. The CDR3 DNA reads TGTGCCAGCAGTTTATCGTGGGATGACACCGGGGAGCTGTTTTTT.

This CDR3 reads CASSYPGTSGGGVNEQYF. CDR3 nucleotides: TGTGCCAGCAGTTACCCCGGGACTAGCGGGGGAGGAGTGAACGAGCAGTACTTC. The gene calls are TRBV6-2 or TRBV6-3 and TRBJ2-7; 14 nucleotides match TRBD2. CDR3 length equals 18 residues. J gave up 5 bases and V 2 bases, and 11 bases lay outside the gene matches. CDR1 MNHEY and CDR2 SVGEGT come from the germline V gene.

The CDR3 region is CASSLNSPTGELFF. DNA of the CDR3: TGTGCCAGCAGTTTAAACTCGCCCACCGGGGAGCTGTTTTTT. The chain has TRBV12-3 or TRBV12-4 and TRBJ2-2; D ambiguous. This CDR3 contains 14 residues. V was trimmed by 2 bases and J by 4 bases, leaving 8 bases between them.

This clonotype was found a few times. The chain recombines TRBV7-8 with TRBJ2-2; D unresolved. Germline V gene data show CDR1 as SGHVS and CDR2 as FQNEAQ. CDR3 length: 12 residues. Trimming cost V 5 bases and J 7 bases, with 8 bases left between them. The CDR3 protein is CASSPQYGELFF. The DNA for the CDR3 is TGTGCCAGCAGCCCCCAATACGGGGAGCTGTTTTTT.

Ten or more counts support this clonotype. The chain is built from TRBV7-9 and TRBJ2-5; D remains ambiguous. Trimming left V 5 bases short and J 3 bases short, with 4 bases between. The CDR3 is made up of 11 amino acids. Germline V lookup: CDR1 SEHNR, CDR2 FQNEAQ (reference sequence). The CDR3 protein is CASSREETQYF. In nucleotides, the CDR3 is TGTGCCAGCAGCCGTGAAGAGACCCAGTACTTC.

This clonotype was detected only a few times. CDR3 protein: CASSFQSETQYF. The CDR3 nucleotides read TGTGCCAGCAGCTTCCAGTCGGAGACCCAGTACTTC. The chain links TRBV11-2 to TRBJ2-5; unclear D gene. Germline-derived CDR1 and CDR2 are SGHAT and FQNNGV. V lost 3 bases, J lost 5 bases, and 7 bases lay in between. This CDR3 contains 12 residues.

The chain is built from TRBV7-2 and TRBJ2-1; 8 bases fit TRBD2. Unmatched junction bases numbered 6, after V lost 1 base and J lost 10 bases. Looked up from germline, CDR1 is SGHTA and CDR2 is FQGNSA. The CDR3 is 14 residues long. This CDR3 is CASSLGGLVLEQFF. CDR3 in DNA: TGTGCCAGCAGCTTAGGGGGACTAGTCTTGGAGCAGTTCTTC. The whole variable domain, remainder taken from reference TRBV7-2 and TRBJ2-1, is GAGVSQSPSNKVTEKGKDVELRCDPISGHTALYWYRQSLGQGLEFLIYFQGNSAPDKSGLPSDRFSAERTGGSVSTLTIQRTQQEDSAVYLCASSLGGLVLEQFFGPGTRLTVL.

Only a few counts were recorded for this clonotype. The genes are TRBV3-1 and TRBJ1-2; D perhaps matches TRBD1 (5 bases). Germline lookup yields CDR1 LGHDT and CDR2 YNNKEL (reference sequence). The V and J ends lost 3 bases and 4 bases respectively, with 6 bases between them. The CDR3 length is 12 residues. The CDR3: CASSQGPYGYTF. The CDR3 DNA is TGTGCCAGCAGCCAGGGACCCTATGGCTACACCTTC.

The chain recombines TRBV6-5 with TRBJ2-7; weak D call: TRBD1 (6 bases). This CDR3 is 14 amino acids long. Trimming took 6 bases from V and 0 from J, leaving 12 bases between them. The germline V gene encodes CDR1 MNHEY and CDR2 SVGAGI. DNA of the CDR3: TGTGCCAGCAGCTACAGGGAGAGCTCCTACGAGCAGTACTTC. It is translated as CASSYRESSYEQYF.

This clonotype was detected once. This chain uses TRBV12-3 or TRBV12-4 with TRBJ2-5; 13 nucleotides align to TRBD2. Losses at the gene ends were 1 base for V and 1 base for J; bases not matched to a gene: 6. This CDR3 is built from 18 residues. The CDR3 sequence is CASSLVGLAGSGQETQYF. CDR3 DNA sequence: TGTGCCAGCAGTTTAGTGGGACTAGCGGGATCGGGCCAAGAGACCCAGTACTTC.

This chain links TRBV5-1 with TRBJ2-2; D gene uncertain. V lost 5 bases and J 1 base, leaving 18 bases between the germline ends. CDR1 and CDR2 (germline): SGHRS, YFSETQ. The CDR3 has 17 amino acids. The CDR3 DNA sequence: TGCGCCAGCAGTCTCCGCGTCCCGGAGCAGAACACCGGGGAGCTGTTTTTT. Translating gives CASSLRVPEQNTGELFF.

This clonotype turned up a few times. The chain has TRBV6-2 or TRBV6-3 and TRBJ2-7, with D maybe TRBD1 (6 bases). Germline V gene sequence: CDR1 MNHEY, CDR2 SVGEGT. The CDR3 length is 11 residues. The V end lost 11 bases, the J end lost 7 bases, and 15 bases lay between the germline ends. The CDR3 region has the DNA TGTGCCGCCGCTGGGGGCCTAGAGCAGTACTTC. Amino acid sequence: CAAAGGLEQYF.

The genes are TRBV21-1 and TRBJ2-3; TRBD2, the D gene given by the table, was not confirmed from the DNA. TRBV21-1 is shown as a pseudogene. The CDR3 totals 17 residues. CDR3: CASTQRAPKHSTDTQYF. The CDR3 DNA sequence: TGTGCCAGCACCCAGAGGGCCCCCAAGCACAGCACAGATACGCAGTATTTT.

The CDR3: CASSRGLGEETQYF. In DNA, the CDR3 is TGCGCCAGCAGCCGCGGACTAGGGGAAGAGACCCAGTACTTC. V gene TRBV5-1 combines with J gene TRBJ2-5, with TRBD2 matching 7 bases. The CDR3 has 14 amino acids. In germline, CDR1 is SGHRS, CDR2 YFSETQ. The J segment lost 3 bases and the V segment lost 4 bases, leaving 6 bases of the junction unmatched.

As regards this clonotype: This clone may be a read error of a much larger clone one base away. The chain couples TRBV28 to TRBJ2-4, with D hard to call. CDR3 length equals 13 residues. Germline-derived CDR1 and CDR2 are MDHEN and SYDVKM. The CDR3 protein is CASTNYGKNLQYF. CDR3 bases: TGTGCCAGCACCAACTACGGCAAAAACCTTCAGTACTTC.

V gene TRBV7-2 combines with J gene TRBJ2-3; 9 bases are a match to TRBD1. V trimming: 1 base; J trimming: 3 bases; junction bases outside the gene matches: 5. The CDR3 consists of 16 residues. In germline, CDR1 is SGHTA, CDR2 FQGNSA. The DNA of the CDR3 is TGTGCCAGCAGCTTAGGGACAGGGGCTCTGACAGATACGCAGTATTTT. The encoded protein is CASSLGTGALTDTQYF. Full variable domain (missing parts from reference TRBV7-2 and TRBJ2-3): GAGVSQSPSNKVTEKGKDVELRCDPISGHTALYWYRQSLGQGLEFLIYFQGNSAPDKSGLPSDRFSAERTGGSVSTLTIQRTQQEDSAVYLCASSLGTGALTDTQYFGPGTRLTVL.

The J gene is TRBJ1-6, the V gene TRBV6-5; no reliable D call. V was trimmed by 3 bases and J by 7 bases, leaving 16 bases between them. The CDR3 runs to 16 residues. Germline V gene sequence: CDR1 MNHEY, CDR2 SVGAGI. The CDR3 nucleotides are TGTGCCAGCAGTTATACCCATACAGAGTTGAATTCACCCCTCCACTTT. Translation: CASSYTHTELNSPLHF.

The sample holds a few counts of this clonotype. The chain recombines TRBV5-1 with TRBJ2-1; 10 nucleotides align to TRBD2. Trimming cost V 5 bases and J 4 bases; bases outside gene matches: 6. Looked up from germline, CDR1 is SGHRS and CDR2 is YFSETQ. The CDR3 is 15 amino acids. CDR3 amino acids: CASRGGTSAYNEQFF. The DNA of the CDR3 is TGCGCCAGCAGGGGTGGGACTAGCGCTTACAATGAGCAGTTCTTC.

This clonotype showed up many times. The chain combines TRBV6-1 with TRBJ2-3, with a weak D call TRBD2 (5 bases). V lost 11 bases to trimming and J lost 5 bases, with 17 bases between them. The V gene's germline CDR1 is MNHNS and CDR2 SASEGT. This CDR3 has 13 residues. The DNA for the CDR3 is TGTGCCTCACGTACGAGCGGCAGAGATACGCAGTATTTT. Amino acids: CASRTSGRDTQYF.

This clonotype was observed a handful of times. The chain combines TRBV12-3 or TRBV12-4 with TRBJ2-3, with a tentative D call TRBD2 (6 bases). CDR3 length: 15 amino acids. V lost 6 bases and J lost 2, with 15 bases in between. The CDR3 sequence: CASRKRLGSTDTQYF. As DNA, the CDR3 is TGTGCCAGCAGAAAACGACTAGGTTCCACAGATACGCAGTATTTT.

The CDR3 nucleotides are TGCAGTGCTATGCGGGGGCTCGGTACAGATACGCAGTATTTT. It is translated as CSAMRGLGTDTQYF. The rearrangement joins TRBV20-1 to TRBJ2-3; tentatively, D is TRBD2 (7 bases). With 4 bases removed from V and 3 bases from J, the gap between germline ends came to 14 bases. The CDR3 loop spans 14 amino acids. Per germline, CDR1 DFQATT and CDR2 SNEGSKA (reference sequence).

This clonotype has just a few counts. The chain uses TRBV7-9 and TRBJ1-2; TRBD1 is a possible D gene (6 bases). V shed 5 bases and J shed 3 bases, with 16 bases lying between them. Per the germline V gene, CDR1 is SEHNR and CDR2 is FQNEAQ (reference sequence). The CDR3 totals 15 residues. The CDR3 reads CASSGKQGGDYGYTF. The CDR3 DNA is TGTGCCAGCAGCGGGAAACAGGGAGGTGACTATGGCTACACCTTC.

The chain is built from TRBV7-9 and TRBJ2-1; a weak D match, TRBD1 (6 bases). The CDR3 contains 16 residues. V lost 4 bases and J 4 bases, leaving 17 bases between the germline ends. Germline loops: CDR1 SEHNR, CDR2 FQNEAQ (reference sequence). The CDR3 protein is CASSSVRARGYNEQFF. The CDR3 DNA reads TGTGCCAGCAGCTCTGTGAGGGCGAGGGGGTACAATGAGCAGTTCTTC.